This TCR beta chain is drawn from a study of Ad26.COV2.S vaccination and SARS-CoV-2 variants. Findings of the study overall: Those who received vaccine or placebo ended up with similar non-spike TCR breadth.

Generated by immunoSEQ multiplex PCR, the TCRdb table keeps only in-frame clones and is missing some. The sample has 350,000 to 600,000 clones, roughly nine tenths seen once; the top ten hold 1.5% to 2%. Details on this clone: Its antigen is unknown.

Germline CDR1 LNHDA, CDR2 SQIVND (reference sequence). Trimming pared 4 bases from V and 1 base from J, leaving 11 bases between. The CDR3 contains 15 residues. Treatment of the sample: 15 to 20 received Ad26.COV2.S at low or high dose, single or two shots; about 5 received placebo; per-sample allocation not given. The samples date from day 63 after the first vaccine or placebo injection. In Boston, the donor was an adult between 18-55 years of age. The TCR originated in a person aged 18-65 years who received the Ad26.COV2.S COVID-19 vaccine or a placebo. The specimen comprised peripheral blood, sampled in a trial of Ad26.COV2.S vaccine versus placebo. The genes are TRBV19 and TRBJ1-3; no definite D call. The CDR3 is CASSTQDLSGNTIYF. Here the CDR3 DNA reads TGTGCCAGTAGTACGCAGGATTTATCTGGAAACACCATATATTTT.